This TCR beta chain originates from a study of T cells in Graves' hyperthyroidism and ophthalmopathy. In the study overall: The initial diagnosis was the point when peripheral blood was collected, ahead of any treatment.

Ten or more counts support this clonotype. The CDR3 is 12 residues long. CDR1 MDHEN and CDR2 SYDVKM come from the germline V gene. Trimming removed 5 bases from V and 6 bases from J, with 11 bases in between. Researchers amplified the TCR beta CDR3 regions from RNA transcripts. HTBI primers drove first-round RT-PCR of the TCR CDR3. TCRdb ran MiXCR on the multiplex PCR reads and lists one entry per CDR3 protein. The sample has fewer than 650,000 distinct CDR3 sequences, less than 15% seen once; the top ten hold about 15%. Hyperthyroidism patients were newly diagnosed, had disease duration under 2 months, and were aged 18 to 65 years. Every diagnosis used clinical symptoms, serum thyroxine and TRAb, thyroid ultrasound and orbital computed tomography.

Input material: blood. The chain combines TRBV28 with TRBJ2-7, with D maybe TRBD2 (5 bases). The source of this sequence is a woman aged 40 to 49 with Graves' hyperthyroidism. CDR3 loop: CASSVTSGEQYF. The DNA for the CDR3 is TGTGCCAGCAGTGTTACTAGTGGCGAGCAGTACTTC.